Below are 10 T cell receptor beta chains sequenced from a single sample in a study of cytotoxic CD8 clonotypes in ibrutinib-treated CLL. Data came from immunoSEQ multiplex PCR; TCRdb stores just in-frame clones and leaves some out. The table has roughly 76,000 clones, approximately 80% seen once; the top ten hold less than 9%. Sequencing used PBMCs, obtained at disease progression, from a patient treated with ibrutinib. The receptors stem from a human donor with chronic lymphocytic leukemia.

This clone appeared a few times. V gene TRBV2 combines with J gene TRBJ2-1, with D hard to call. Germline values: CDR1 SNHLY, CDR2 FYNNEI. This CDR3 has 14 amino acids. Trimming pared 2 bases from V and 8 bases from J, leaving 13 bases between. CDR3 amino acids: CASSESWLVYEQFF. The CDR3 nucleotides read TGTGCCAGCAGTGAATCCTGGTTGGTCTATGAGCAGTTCTTC.

This clone was observed at least ten times. The chain employs TRBV11-2 and TRBJ1-3; D unresolved. Between the trimmed V and J ends, which lost 4 bases and 0 bases, there was a span of 10 bases. CDR1 SGHAT and CDR2 FQNNGV come from the germline V gene. The CDR3 contains 15 residues. The CDR3 sequence: CASSSKVFSGNTIYF. Here the CDR3 DNA reads TGTGCCAGCAGCTCAAAAGTCTTCTCTGGAAACACCATATATTTT.

This clone was observed a single time. This rearrangement joins TRBV5-1 to TRBJ1-5, with D unresolved. This CDR3 is built from 16 residues. Trimming cost V 4 bases and J 0 bases, with 14 bases left between them. Germline-derived CDR1 and CDR2 are SGHRS and YFSETQ. The CDR3: CASSPQAGYSNQPQHF. The CDR3 DNA is TGCGCCAGCAGCCCGCAGGCAGGCTATAGCAATCAGCCCCAGCATTTT.

The CDR3 nucleotides read TGTGCCAGCAGCTTAGACGTCAGGGCCGATGAGACCCAGTACTTC. It codes for CASSLDVRADETQYF. The chain carries TRBV7-9 and TRBJ2-5, with D maybe TRBD1 (5 bases). Trimming pared 1 base from V and 5 bases from J, leaving 14 bases between. The CDR3 runs to 15 residues. The V gene's germline CDR1 is SEHNR and CDR2 FQNEAQ (reference sequence).

This rearrangement joins TRBV13 to TRBJ2-2; 9 nucleotides align to TRBD1. V shed 1 base and J 7 bases; nucleotides not matched to a gene: 10. CDR3 length equals 17 residues. Germline V lookup: CDR1 PRHDT, CDR2 FYEKMQ (reference sequence). The CDR3 here is CASSLVAQGARIGELFF. The CDR3 nucleotides are TGTGCCAGCAGCTTAGTGGCACAGGGGGCGCGTATCGGGGAGCTGTTTTTT.

A word on this clone: This specimen includes other DNA sequences encoding the same CDR3. The V call is TRBV7-8, the J call TRBJ2-7; 7 bases align to TRBD1. The CDR3 has 14 amino acids. Germline-derived CDR1 and CDR2 are SGHVS and FQNEAQ. Germline trimming cut 2 bases from V and 1 base from J; bases unmatched to any gene: 2. The DNA of the CDR3 is TGTGCCAGCAGCTTAAGGGACAGATCCTACGAGCAGTACTTC. It specifies CASSLRDRSYEQYF. Full variable domain (missing parts from reference TRBV7-8 and TRBJ2-7): GAGVSQSPRYKVAKRGQDVALRCDPISGHVSLFWYQQALGQGPEFLTYFQNEAQLDKSGLPSDRFFAERPEGSVSTLKIQRTQQEDSAVYLCASSLRDRSYEQYFGPGTRLTVT.

V usage is TRBV6-1 and J usage is TRBJ2-7; perhaps TRBD1 as D (6 bases). The CDR3 runs to 17 residues. CDR1 MNHNS and CDR2 SASEGT come from the germline V gene. The V and J ends lost 2 bases and 0 bases respectively, with 17 bases between them. CDR3 sequence reads: CASSETLWGPVSYEQYF. CDR3 nucleotide sequence: TGTGCCAGCAGTGAAACCCTGTGGGGGCCAGTCTCCTACGAGCAGTACTTC.

The sample holds one count of this clone. This sequence joins TRBV18 and TRBJ2-1; D unresolved. CDR1 and CDR2 from the germline V gene are KGHSH and LQKENI. V was cut by 4 bases and J by 0 bases, with 1 base left in between. This CDR3 spans 12 amino acids. CDR3 sequence: CASSLSYNEQFF. DNA of the CDR3: TGTGCCAGCTCACTCTCCTACAATGAGCAGTTCTTC.

The chain couples TRBV7-8 to TRBJ2-1; 8 bases match TRBD2. The CDR3 extends over 14 amino acids. Germline CDR1 SGHVS, CDR2 FQNEAQ. V trimming: 6 bases; J trimming: 0 bases; junction bases outside the gene matches: 1. This CDR3 is CASRGLGSYNEQFF. The CDR3 DNA follows: TGTGCCAGCAGGGGACTAGGCTCCTACAATGAGCAGTTCTTC.

This chain uses TRBV2 with TRBJ2-2; a possible D gene is TRBD1 (6 bases). Germline CDR1 SNHLY, CDR2 FYNNEI. This CDR3 comprises 15 residues. V dropped 6 bases and J dropped 7 bases, with 18 bases sitting between them. This chain's CDR3 is CASSAARTGHGELFF. In DNA form, the CDR3 reads TGTGCCAGCAGCGCGGCTCGTACAGGGCACGGGGAGCTGTTTTTT.